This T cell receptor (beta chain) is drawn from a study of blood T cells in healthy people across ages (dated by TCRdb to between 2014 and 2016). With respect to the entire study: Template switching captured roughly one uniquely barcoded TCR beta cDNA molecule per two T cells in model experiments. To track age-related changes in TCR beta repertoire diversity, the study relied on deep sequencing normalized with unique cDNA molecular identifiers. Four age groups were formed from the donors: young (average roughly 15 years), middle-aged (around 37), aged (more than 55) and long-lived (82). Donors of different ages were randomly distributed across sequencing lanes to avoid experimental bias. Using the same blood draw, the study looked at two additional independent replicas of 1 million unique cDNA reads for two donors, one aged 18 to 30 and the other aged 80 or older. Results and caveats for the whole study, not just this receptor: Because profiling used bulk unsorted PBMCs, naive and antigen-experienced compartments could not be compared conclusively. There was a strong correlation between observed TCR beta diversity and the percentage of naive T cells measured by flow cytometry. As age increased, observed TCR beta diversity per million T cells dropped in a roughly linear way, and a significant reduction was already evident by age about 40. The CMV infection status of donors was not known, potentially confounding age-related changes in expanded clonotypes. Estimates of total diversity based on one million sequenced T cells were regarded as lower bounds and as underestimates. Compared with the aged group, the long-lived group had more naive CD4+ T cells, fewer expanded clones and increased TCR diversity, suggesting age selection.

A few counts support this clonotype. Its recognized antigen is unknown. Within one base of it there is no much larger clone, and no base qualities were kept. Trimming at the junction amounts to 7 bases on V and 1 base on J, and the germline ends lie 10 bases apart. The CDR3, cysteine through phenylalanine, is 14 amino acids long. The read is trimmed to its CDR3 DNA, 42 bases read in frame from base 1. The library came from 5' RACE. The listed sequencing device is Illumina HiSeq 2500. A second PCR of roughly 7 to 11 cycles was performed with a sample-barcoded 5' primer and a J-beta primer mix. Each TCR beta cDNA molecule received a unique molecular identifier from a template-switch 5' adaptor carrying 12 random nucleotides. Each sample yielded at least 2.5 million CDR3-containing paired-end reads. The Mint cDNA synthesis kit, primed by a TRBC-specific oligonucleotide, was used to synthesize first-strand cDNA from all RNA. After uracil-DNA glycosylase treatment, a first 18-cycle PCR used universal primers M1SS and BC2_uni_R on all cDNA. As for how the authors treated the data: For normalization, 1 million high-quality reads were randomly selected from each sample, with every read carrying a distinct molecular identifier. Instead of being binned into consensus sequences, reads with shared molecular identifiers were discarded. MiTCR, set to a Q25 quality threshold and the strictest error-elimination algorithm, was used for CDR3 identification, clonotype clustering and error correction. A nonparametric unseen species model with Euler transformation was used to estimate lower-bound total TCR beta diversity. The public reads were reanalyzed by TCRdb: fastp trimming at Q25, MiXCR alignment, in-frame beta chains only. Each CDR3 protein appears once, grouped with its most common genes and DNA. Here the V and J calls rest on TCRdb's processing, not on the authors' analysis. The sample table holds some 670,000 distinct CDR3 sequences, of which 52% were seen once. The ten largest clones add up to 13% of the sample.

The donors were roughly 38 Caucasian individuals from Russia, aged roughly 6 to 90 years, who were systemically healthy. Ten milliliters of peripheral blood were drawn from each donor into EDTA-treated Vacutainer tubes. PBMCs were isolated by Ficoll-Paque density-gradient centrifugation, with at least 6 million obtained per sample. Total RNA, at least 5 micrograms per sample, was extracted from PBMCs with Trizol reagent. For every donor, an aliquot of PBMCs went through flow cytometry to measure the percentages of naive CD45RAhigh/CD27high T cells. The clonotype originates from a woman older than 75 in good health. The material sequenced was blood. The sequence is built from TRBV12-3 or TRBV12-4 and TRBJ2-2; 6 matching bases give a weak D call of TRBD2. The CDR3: CASTGAQNTGELFF. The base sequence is TGTGCCAGCACGGGAGCTCAGAACACCGGGGAGCTGTTTTTT.